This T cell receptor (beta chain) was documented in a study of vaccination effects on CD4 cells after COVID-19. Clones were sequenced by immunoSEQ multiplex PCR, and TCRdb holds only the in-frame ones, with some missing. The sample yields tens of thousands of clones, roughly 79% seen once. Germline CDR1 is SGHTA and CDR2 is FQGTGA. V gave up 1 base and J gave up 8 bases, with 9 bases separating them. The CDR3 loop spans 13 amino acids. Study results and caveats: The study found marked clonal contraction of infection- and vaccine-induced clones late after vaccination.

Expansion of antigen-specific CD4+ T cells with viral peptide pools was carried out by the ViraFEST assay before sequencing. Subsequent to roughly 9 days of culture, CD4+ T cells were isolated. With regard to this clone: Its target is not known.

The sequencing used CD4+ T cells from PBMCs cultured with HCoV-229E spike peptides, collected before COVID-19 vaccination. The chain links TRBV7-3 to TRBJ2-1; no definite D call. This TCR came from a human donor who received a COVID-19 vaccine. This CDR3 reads CASSLSRVHEQFF. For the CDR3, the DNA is TGTGCCAGCAGCTTAAGTCGGGTCCATGAGCAGTTCTTC.